This T cell receptor beta chain was profiled in a study of T-cell memory formation after mild COVID-19. Study observations and caveats: The study found balanced CD4/CD8 in clones contracting day 15 to 85 and a CD4+ lean in later expanders. Contracting CD4+ clones sat mainly in CM and EM; CD8+ in EMRA. Pre-infection memory showed some responding clones, and this suggested that cross-reactive memory joined.

Trimming at V came to 2 bases and at J to 7 bases, leaving 8 bases not matched to a gene. Per the germline V gene, CDR1 is MGHRA and CDR2 is YSYEKL. The CDR3 contains 15 residues. Worth noting for this clonotype: Antigen: not known.

TCRdb processed the 5' RACE reads anew with MiXCR; each CDR3 protein has one entry. Of 120,000 to 150,000 distinct CDR3 sequences in the sample, less than 20% were seen once. Input material: PBMCs or a T cell subset sorted from them (not recorded which). This chain uses TRBV4-1 with TRBJ2-7, with 10 bases matching TRBD1. The sequence was collected from an adult woman who had mild COVID-19 (a few samples of this study predate the infection). Cell type and time point are not known. For the CDR3, the DNA is TGCGCCAGCAGCCAACCCGGGACAGGGGTGTATGAGCAGTACTTC. This translates into CASSQPGTGVYEQYF.